This T cell receptor beta chain was retrieved from a study of T cells in localized non-small cell lung cancer. Method: immunoSEQ multiplex PCR; TCRdb's copy keeps in-frame clones and lacks some. The sample has approximately 81,000 clones, more than 75% seen once; the top ten hold 20% to 25%. This CDR3 region has 13 residues. Germline CDR1 reads SGHTA; CDR2 reads FQGTGA. Trimming removed 2 bases from V and 0 bases from J, with 4 bases in between. Turning to this clone: No antigen is known for it.

Study results and limitations: Out of the top 100 tumor clones, a median roughly 58 were seen in adjacent lung. The highest T cell clonality was in uninvolved adjacent lung, above tumor. Longer overall survival was associated with a higher density of T cells in the blood. Analysis by sequencing included only one tumor region, so heterogeneity remains possible.

The receptor was derived from a woman aged 40 to 75 with stage I squamous cell lung carcinoma. Material: peripheral blood, obtained before any cancer treatment. This rearrangement joins TRBV7-3 to TRBJ2-5; D unresolved. The CDR3, as DNA: TGTGCCAGCAGCTTAGTGTACCAAGAGACCCAGTACTTC. It translates to CASSLVYQETQYF.